One and the same sample provided the 27 T cell receptor beta chains below, sequenced in a study of low-dose radiotherapy and immunotherapy resistance in tumors. First-strand cDNA relied on TRAV- and TRBV-specific primers spanning alpha and beta chains. For amplifying TCRs, the PCR ran for 20 to 25 cycles with Phusion, which was used together with a constant-region primer and the adapter on the V primers. Via MiXCR, TCRdb re-called the reads, giving one row per CDR3 protein. The repertoire holds around 10,000 distinct CDR3 sequences, with 65% as singletons. These TCRs come from a human donor with advanced metastatic prostate, ovarian, gallbladder or colorectal cancer (not recorded which). This table probably holds off-target reads from a library built for another chain.

The rearrangement uses TRBV29-1 and TRBJ2-1; D is undetermined. Germline V gene lookup returns CDR1 SQVTM and CDR2 ANQGSEA. The V end lost 6 bases, the J end lost 5 bases, and 20 bases lay between the germline ends. The CDR3 consists of 15 residues. The CDR3 here is CSVYDWLAPDNEQFF. In DNA form, the CDR3 reads TGCAGCGTCTACGACTGGTTGGCGCCCGACAATGAGCAGTTCTTC.

This chain joins TRBV5-5 and TRBJ2-7; tentatively, D is TRBD2 (5 bases). The CDR3 length is 15 residues. V was pared by 1 base and J by 0 bases, with 11 bases between. Germline-derived CDR1 and CDR2 are SGHKS and YYEKEE (reference sequence). The DNA for the CDR3 is TGTGCCAGCAGCTTGAACTTCGGGGTCTCCTACGAGCAGTACTTC. As protein: CASSLNFGVSYEQYF.

The chain has TRBV6-2 or TRBV6-3 and TRBJ1-1; 7 positions agree with TRBD1. This CDR3 is built from 13 residues. The V segment lost 8 bases and the J segment 6 bases; nucleotides outside the gene matches: 9. The V gene's germline CDR1 is MNHEY and CDR2 SVGEGT. The DNA of the CDR3 is TGTGCCAGCCGAAACAGGGGAGGGCCTGAAGCTTTCTTT. As protein: CASRNRGGPEAFF.

The chain has TRBV12-3 or TRBV12-4 and TRBJ1-6; D gene uncertain. Trimming removed 7 bases from V and 9 bases from J, with 13 bases in between. The CDR3 runs 13 residues. The CDR3 nucleotides read TGTGCCAGCAATCCAGCAGGTTCTTCACCCCTCCACTTT. Its translation: CASNPAGSSPLHF.

This clonotype has more than one count but fewer than ten. V usage is TRBV28 and J usage is TRBJ2-3, with 9 positions matching TRBD2. The CDR3 consists of 16 residues. Germline-derived CDR1 and CDR2 are MDHEN and SYDVKM. The J segment lost 1 base and the V segment lost 4 bases, leaving 6 bases of the junction unmatched. This CDR3 is CASSSHQRGGTDTQYF. The CDR3, as DNA: TGTGCCAGCAGTTCCCACCAGCGGGGGGGCACAGATACGCAGTATTTT.

This chain connects TRBV5-1 to TRBJ1-6, with 7 bases fitting TRBD1. The germline V gene has CDR1 SGHRS and CDR2 YFSETQ. The CDR3 is 17 amino acids. The J segment lost 0 bases and the V segment lost 3 bases, leaving 6 bases of the junction unmatched. The CDR3 loop reads CASSSGQPSSYNSPLHF. The DNA of the CDR3 is TGCGCCAGCAGCTCGGGACAGCCGAGCTCCTATAATTCACCCCTCCACTTT.

This clonotype was recorded a few times. This chain joins TRBV28 and TRBJ1-5; D may be TRBD1 (5 bases). The germline V gene has CDR1 MDHEN and CDR2 SYDVKM. Trimming cost V 10 bases and J 6 bases, with 19 bases left between them. The CDR3 is made up of 14 amino acids. CDR3 amino acids: CATRVEGRIQPQHF. The CDR3, as DNA: TGTGCCACAAGAGTCGAGGGGCGGATTCAGCCCCAGCATTTT.

The J gene is TRBJ1-5, the V gene TRBV6-1, with a possible D match to TRBD1 (6 bases). The CDR3 loop spans 14 amino acids. V was clipped by 6 bases and J by 2 bases, with 11 bases between them. Germline CDR1 is MNHNS and CDR2 is SASEGT. Here the CDR3 reads CASSPGGRNQPQHF. CDR3 coding DNA: TGTGCCAGCAGCCCCGGGGGCCGCAATCAGCCCCAGCATTTT.

The rearrangement uses TRBV10-3 and TRBJ2-1, with unresolved D. Looked up from germline, CDR1 is ENHRY and CDR2 is SYGVKD. This CDR3 has 11 residues. V lost 4 bases, J lost 9 bases, and 7 bases lay in between. The CDR3 DNA sequence: TGTGCCATCAGTGCTCTGGGTGAGCAGTTCTTC. Translated, it gives CAISALGEQFF.

The chain is built from TRBV6-2 or TRBV6-3 and TRBJ2-3; 9 nucleotides line up with TRBD2. Germline lookup yields CDR1 MNHEY and CDR2 SVGEGT. The CDR3 has 15 residues. The J segment lost 4 bases and the V segment lost 7 bases, leaving 9 bases of the junction unmatched. Written as DNA, the CDR3 is TGTGCCAGCACCCGAATGACTAGCGGAGCAGATACGCAGTATTTT. Its protein product is CASTRMTSGADTQYF.

The rearrangement links TRBV9 to TRBJ2-2; D tentatively reads TRBD1 or TRBD2 (5 bases each). The V end was cut by 0 bases, the J end by 7 bases, with 7 bases between. The V gene's germline CDR1 is SGDLS and CDR2 YYNGEE. The CDR3 is made up of 13 amino acids. CDR3 nucleotide sequence: TGTGCCAGCAGCGTAGTTGGGGGCGGGGAGCTGTTTTTT. As protein: CASSVVGGGELFF.

The genes are TRBV4-1 and TRBJ2-1; 8 nucleotides line up with TRBD2. Germline values: CDR1 MGHRA, CDR2 YSYEKL. V gave up 4 bases and J gave up 8 bases; unmatched junction bases: 4. The CDR3 runs to 13 residues. In DNA, the CDR3 is TGCGCCAGCAGCCCTCTAGCGGGCTATGAGCAGTTCTTC. Residues: CASSPLAGYEQFF.

This clonotype was recorded a few times. V usage is TRBV5-1 and J usage is TRBJ2-7, with 8 bases fitting TRBD1. Germline V gene sequence: CDR1 SGHRS, CDR2 YFSETQ. Trimming removed 1 base from V and 3 bases from J; junction bases left unmatched: 0. The length of the CDR3 is 13 residues. The CDR3 coding sequence is TGCGCCAGCAGCTTGACAGGGGGCTACGAGCAGTACTTC. Its protein product is CASSLTGGYEQYF.

This rearrangement joins TRBV10-3 to TRBJ1-1; 7 bases map to TRBD1. The germline V gene has CDR1 ENHRY and CDR2 SYGVKD. V was pared by 6 bases and J by 4 bases, with 8 bases of the junction left unmatched. This CDR3 region has 14 residues. CDR3 DNA: TGTGCCATCAGACTACAGGGGCAGGGCACTGAAGCTTTCTTT. Its protein is CAIRLQGQGTEAFF.

This chain uses TRBV6-2 or TRBV6-3 with TRBJ1-3; the D gene is possibly TRBD1 (5 bases). V lost 8 bases and J lost 0, with 11 bases in between. This CDR3 spans 14 amino acids. Per germline, CDR1 MNHEY and CDR2 SVGEGT. The CDR3 DNA reads TGTGCCAGCGCTCAGGGTAACTCTGGAAACACCATATATTTT. Its protein is CASAQGNSGNTIYF.

The table lists this clonotype with a few counts. The chain links TRBV4-1 to TRBJ1-1; no reliable D call. The germline V gene has CDR1 MGHRA and CDR2 YSYEKL. Deletions cut 4 bases from V and 4 bases from J, with 16 bases between. The CDR3 runs to 15 residues. For the CDR3, the DNA is TGCGCCAGCAGCCCCTTGGTAGCGGAGAGCACTGAAGCTTTCTTT. Its protein is CASSPLVAESTEAFF.

This clonotype was counted only a few times. The chain recombines TRBV13 with TRBJ1-1, with D perhaps TRBD1 (5 bases). This CDR3 comprises 15 residues. Trimming stripped 3 bases from V and 6 bases from J, with 17 bases between. Germline V gene data show CDR1 as PRHDT and CDR2 as FYEKMQ (reference sequence). CDR3 DNA: TGTGCCAGCAGCTTCGGCGGCAACCTGGGGGCTGAAGCTTTCTTT. Translating gives CASSFGGNLGAEAFF.

This clonotype occurred a few times. This sequence joins TRBV6-1 and TRBJ2-7, with TRBD2 matching over 8 bases. After removal of 5 bases from V and 0 bases from J, the junction contained 18 bases not matched to a gene. Germline values: CDR1 MNHNS, CDR2 SASEGT. The CDR3 has 19 residues. CDR3 in amino acids: CASSPRRGAGERASYEQYF. In DNA, the CDR3 is TGTGCCAGCAGTCCCCGGAGGGGAGCGGGAGAGAGGGCCTCCTACGAGCAGTACTTC.

The chain links TRBV19 to TRBJ2-1; D remains ambiguous. From germline, CDR1 is LNHDA and CDR2 SQIVND (reference sequence). V lost 5 bases and J lost 4, with 9 bases in between. The CDR3 extends over 13 amino acids. CDR3 DNA sequence: TGTGCCAGTAGTTTGGCCCGATACAATGAGCAGTTCTTC. Translating gives CASSLARYNEQFF.

The chain combines TRBV7-8 with TRBJ2-2, with a weak D call TRBD1 (6 bases). The CDR3 runs to 15 residues. Germline loops: CDR1 SGHVS, CDR2 FQNEAQ. V gave up 5 bases and J gave up 0 bases, with 10 bases separating them. CDR3 nucleotide sequence: TGTGCCAGCAGCACAGGGACGGCGAACACCGGGGAGCTGTTTTTT. Protein sequence: CASSTGTANTGELFF.

This chain links TRBV7-8 with TRBJ1-4; D gene ambiguous. CDR1 and CDR2 from the germline V gene are SGHVS and FQNEAQ. The CDR3 has 14 residues. With 1 base removed from V and 4 bases from J, the gap between germline ends came to 7 bases. CDR3 in DNA: TGTGCCAGCAGCTTAGGGGGAGTTAATGAAAAACTGTTTTTT. Translating gives CASSLGGVNEKLFF. The whole variable domain, remainder taken from reference TRBV7-8 and TRBJ1-4, is GAGVSQSPRYKVAKRGQDVALRCDPISGHVSLFWYQQALGQGPEFLTYFQNEAQLDKSGLPSDRFFAERPEGSVSTLKIQRTQQEDSAVYLCASSLGGVNEKLFFGSGTQLSVL.

This clonotype was detected a few times. The chain links TRBV29-1 to TRBJ2-7; D may match TRBD1 or TRBD2 (7 bases each). The germline V gene has CDR1 SQVTM and CDR2 ANQGSEA. CDR3 length equals 15 residues. Trimming took off 6 bases at V and 2 bases at J, with 20 bases between the two ends. CDR3 DNA sequence: TGCAGCGTCGGGGGGAGAGGGGGCAAGACCTACGAGCAGTACTTC. Translated: CSVGGRGGKTYEQYF.

The rearrangement links TRBV4-2 to TRBJ2-1, with D unclear. The CDR3 totals 13 residues. Germline assignment: CDR1 LGHNA and CDR2 YNFKEQ. V lost 3 bases, J lost 9 bases, and 12 bases lay in between. CDR3 region: CASSQGPHTEQFF. CDR3 nucleotides: TGTGCCAGCAGCCAGGGCCCCCACACTGAGCAGTTCTTC.

This chain links TRBV5-1 with TRBJ2-1; D perhaps matches TRBD2 (5 bases). This CDR3 contains 15 residues. CDR1 is SGHRS and CDR2 is YFSETQ in the germline V gene. The ends were cut back, 0 bases at V and 2 bases at J, with 9 bases in the middle. In nucleotides, the CDR3 is TGCGCCAGCAGCTTGGCCGGGAACCCCTACAATGAGCAGTTCTTC. This sequence encodes CASSLAGNPYNEQFF.

This clonotype was observed a few times. The V gene is TRBV10-3, the J gene TRBJ2-1, with unresolved D. V lost 4 bases, J lost 11 bases, and 15 bases lay in between. The germline V gene has CDR1 ENHRY and CDR2 SYGVKD. This CDR3 spans 13 amino acids. The DNA of the CDR3 is TGTGCCATCAGTGTTAGGGATACCGGACAGCAGTTCTTC. It encodes CAISVRDTGQQFF.

This clonotype has a handful of counts. The chain has TRBV7-2 and TRBJ1-4; D remains ambiguous. This CDR3 is built from 15 residues. CDR1 is SGHTA, CDR2 FQGNSA, per germline. Deletions cut 1 base from V and 1 base from J, with 7 bases between. The DNA for the CDR3 is TGTGCCAGCAGCTTAGGGAGGCTAACTAATGAAAAACTGTTTTTT. Its protein is CASSLGRLTNEKLFF.

This clonotype was found a few times. The V call is TRBV19, the J call TRBJ2-5; 7 positions agree with TRBD2. Germline loops: CDR1 LNHDA, CDR2 SQIVND (reference sequence). The V and J ends lost 5 bases and 1 base, in that order; junction bases with no gene match: 4. The CDR3 contains 14 residues. Here the CDR3 reads CASSSGLVQETQYF. For the CDR3, the DNA is TGTGCCAGTAGTTCCGGACTAGTCCAAGAGACCCAGTACTTC.